This T cell receptor beta chain was identified during a study of shared clonotypes between healthy human individuals (dated by TCRdb to 2018 to 2020). For the study in its entirety: Two women and a few men aged 18 to 49 years were included in the cohort. Per donor, leukapheresis produced somewhere between about 0.94 and 9 billion PBMCs. For each donor, CD4 naive and CD4 memory were each given three plates, CD8 naive was given two plates, and CD8 memory was given one plate. To increase sequencing depth and limit assay-specific biases, different laboratories used diverse techniques to prepare libraries and sequence TCR repertoires. To estimate repertoire size and how much clonotypes are shared between individuals, the study performed deep sequencing of blood TCR repertoires from roughly five healthy adults.

Taken from cysteine to phenylalanine, the CDR3 has 16 residues. Just the 48-base CDR3 DNA is kept, in frame starting at base 1. At the junction V is shortened by 0 bases and J by 2 bases, with 11 bases in between. The germline V gene provides CDR1 MGHRA and CDR2 YSYEKL. To note about this clone: What antigen it recognizes has not been identified. Base-call qualities are not available, and no considerably larger clone is one nucleotide away.

Using the deep immunoSEQ assay, TCR CDR3 regions were amplified from genomic DNA by multiplex PCR. Genomic DNA extracted from each cell subset was distributed evenly over all wells of several immunoSEQ 96-well plates, and each plate served as one replicate. For sorted subsets, each replicate PCR was loaded with roughly 0.2 ug genomic DNA, equivalent to roughly 30,000 T cell genomes. Purified libraries were measured with a Qubit 3.0 fluorometer, size-checked on a Bioanalyzer 2100, and measured again with the KAPA Library Quantification kit. A separate single-read 150-cycle Illumina NextSeq 550 flow cell was used to sequence each immunoSEQ 96-well plate. As for the authors' bioinformatics: Because the immunoSEQ output included only junctional sequences and no quality scores, the filtering could not be the same as the filtering used for full-length reads. Sequences were annotated with PyIR, a Python wrapper for IgBLAST v1.9, and V/J genes and CDR3 were assigned using IMGT germline references. Reads were removed for weak V/J assignments (E-value above 1e-6), missing CDR3, stop codons, out-of-frame junctions, or ambiguous translated residues. V3J clonotypes were defined as sequences sharing an identical inferred V gene, J gene, and CDR3 amino acid sequence. Percentage overlap between repertoires was calculated by dividing the number of shared unique clonotypes by the size of the smaller repertoire. RTK rarefaction, the Chao1 estimator, and Recon v2.1 estimates of unobserved clonotypes were used to assess repertoire richness. Generation probabilities for all TCRbeta clonotypes obtained by the gDNA method from a handful of donors were computed using OLGA. The table was pulled from immuneACCESS by TCRdb, which kept in-frame rearrangements only. Such tables lose some clones; where checked, under half of the loss comes from unresolved V genes, and the rest has no known cause. V, J and clone size are those of that table, while D and trimming were read from the DNA. The sample table holds fewer than 850,000 clones, of which 96% were seen once. Of the sample, less than 0.25% is held by the ten largest clones.

CD8 naive samples consisted of CD45RO-negative cells that were positively selected for CCR7, yielding a CD45RA+CCR7+ population without TemRA cells. Healthy HIV-negative adults with no recently reported acute infections or vaccinations were included as donors. Every donor was a Caucasian adult residing in Nashville, Tennessee, USA. Blood was obtained by leukapheresis, after which PBMCs were separated by Ficoll-Histopaque density gradient centrifugation and cryopreserved in liquid nitrogen vapor phase. Purity and quantity of every magnetically sorted T cell population were checked by analytical flow cytometry. Genomic DNA was isolated from each sorted fraction and quantified by UV absorbance on a Nanodrop 2000c. Results and caveats for the whole study, not just this receptor: Rarefaction of sorted-subset datasets indicated incomplete sequencing despite the large sequencing depth. Compared with non-shared clonotypes, clonotypes shared by all four sorted-subset donors had higher generation probabilities. Sampling was limited to blood, and TCR repertoires in tissue likely differ from TCR repertoires in blood. Pairwise subsampling indicated that sequencing depth was expected to affect the degree of clonotype sharing among donors. Estimated clonotype richness was generally larger for naive than for memory subsets. Because the study included only a small number of donors, the genetic and exposure-history diversity represented was limited. When a handful of donors were compared, the shared fraction of clonotypes was roughly 4.8% for naive CD4, around 4% for naive CD8, 2% to 2.5% for memory CD4, and under 0.5% for memory CD8.

The sequence is built from TRBV4-1 and TRBJ1-5; the D gene is unclear. Sequenced input: naive CD8+ T cells sorted from blood. The meaning of the sample's cell subset or site label: CD45RA+CCR7+. This receptor was identified in a young man in good health. The nucleotide sequence reads as follows: TGCGCCAGCAGCCAAGAAGGGTCCGGAGGCAATCAGCCCCAGCATTTT. This codes for CASSQEGSGGNQPQHF.